A selection of T cell receptor beta chains follows, all from one sample in a study of cytomegalovirus exposure and HLA in healthy donors. Sequenced by immunoSEQ multiplex PCR; TCRdb stores in-frame clones only, minus some. The repertoire holds about 110,000 clones, about four fifths seen once, with 1.5% to 2% in the top ten. The sequencing input was PBMCs. Receptors originate from a man aged 50 to 59 in good health and CMV-seronegative. Both conserved end residues are part of each CDR3. A D gene is named only where the DNA matches it firmly. The size field is filled for only some rows; it gives once, few, many or a size class.

>TRBD2|TRBJ2-4|.|TRBV6-1
CASSDGTRLNIQYF
TGTGCCAGCAGTGATGGGACTAGACTAAACATTCAGTACTTC
>.|TRBJ1-1|.|TRBV11-2
CASSLTGEEGEAFF
TGTGCCAGCAGCTTAACTGGGGAGGAGGGTGAAGCTTTCTTT
>.|TRBJ1-6|.|TRBV7-9
CASSPGGTGSPLHF
TGTGCCAGCAGCCCCGGGGGAACCGGTTCACCCCTCCACTTT
>.|TRBJ1-6|.|TRBV4-1
CASSPREADNSPLHF
TGCGCCAGCAGCCCACGTGAGGCGGATAATTCACCCCTCCACTTT
>TRBD2|TRBJ2-1|.|TRBV6-1
CASSNRGGMDEQFF
TGTGCCAGCAGTAATCGCGGGGGGATGGATGAGCAGTTCTTC
>TRBD1|TRBJ2-7|.|TRBV7-2
CASSYTPGQGVEQYF
TGTGCCAGCAGCTACACTCCGGGACAGGGTGTCGAGCAGTACTTC
>TRBD2|TRBJ2-3|.|TRBV5-1
CASSTRLAGRSTDTQYF
TGCGCCAGCAGCACTAGACTAGCGGGGCGTAGCACAGATACGCAGTATTTT
>.|TRBJ2-1|.|TRBV4-1
CASSQHGLVNNEQFF
TGCGCCAGCAGCCAACATGGACTGGTAAACAATGAGCAGTTCTTC
>TRBD1|TRBJ1-6|.|TRBV5-5
CASSFEGAGNSPLHF
TGTGCCAGCAGCTTCGAGGGGGCCGGTAATTCACCCCTCCACTTT
>.|TRBJ1-2|.|TRBV6-5
CASSYSLTDYGYTF
TGTGCCAGCAGTTACTCCTTAACAGACTATGGCTACACCTTC
>TRBD2|TRBJ2-1|.|TRBV7-3
CASSQTYSGGVYNEQFF
TGTGCCAGCAGTCAGACCTATAGCGGGGGGGTTTACAATGAGCAGTTCTTC
>.|TRBJ1-2|.|TRBV7-2
CASSPQNNYGYTF
TGTGCCAGCAGCCCACAGAACAACTATGGCTACACCTTC
>TRBD2|TRBJ2-4|once|TRBV4-2
CASSQVGLAGEIQYF
TGTGCCAGCAGCCAAGTGGGTCTAGCGGGGGAGATTCAGTACTTC
>.|TRBJ2-2|.|TRBV2
CASQPREIRTNTGELFF
TGTGCCAGCCAACCACGGGAGATACGGACGAACACCGGGGAGCTGTTTTTT
>.|TRBJ2-7|.|TRBV27
CASRAGVPSYEQYF
TGTGCCAGCAGGGCAGGGGTGCCGAGCTACGAGCAGTACTTC
>.|TRBJ2-1|once|TRBV5-4
CASSLGDIYEQFF
TGTGCCAGCAGCCTGGGAGATATCTATGAGCAGTTCTTC
>.|TRBJ1-1|.|TRBV19
CASSIYSTDTEAFF
TGTGCCAGTAGTATCTACTCAACGGACACTGAAGCTTTCTTT
>.|TRBJ2-5|.|TRBV5-1
CASSFRRSGHNQETQYF
TGCGCCAGCAGCTTCCGGAGGAGCGGGCACAACCAAGAGACCCAGTACTTC
>TRBD2|TRBJ2-1|.|TRBV19
CASSMRGADGIYNEQFF
TGTGCCAGTAGTATGCGGGGGGCCGATGGAATCTACAATGAGCAGTTCTTC
>TRBD2|TRBJ2-3|.|TRBV7-8
CASSPGGESTDTQYF
TGTGCCAGCAGCCCCGGGGGGGAAAGCACAGATACGCAGTATTTT
>TRBD1|TRBJ2-3|.|TRBV9
CASSNPGGSTQRTDTQYF
TGTGCCAGCAGCAATCCAGGGGGCTCGACACAGCGCACAGATACGCAGTATTTT
>.|TRBJ1-4|.|TRBV21-1
CASSLRTANEKLFF
TGTGCCAGCAGCCTTAGGACAGCTAATGAAAAACTGTTTTTT
>TRBD1|TRBJ1-2|.|TRBV25-1
CASSEGQPYGYTF
TGTGCCAGCAGTGAGGGACAGCCCTATGGCTACACCTTC
>.|TRBJ1-2|once|TRBV6-5
CASSRTGNYGYTF
TGTGCCAGCAGTCGAACAGGGAACTATGGCTACACCTTC
>.|TRBJ1-1|.|TRBV4-3
CASSQEGGGGGAFF
TGCGCCAGCAGCCAAGAAGGCGGGGGAGGGGGGGCTTTCTTT
>TRBD1|TRBJ1-5|.|TRBV7-9
CASSLALGTGGSQPQHF
TGTGCCAGCAGCTTAGCTTTAGGGACAGGGGGAAGTCAGCCCCAGCATTTT
>TRBD1|TRBJ2-2|.|TRBV5-1
CASSLRQGDAGELFF
TGCGCCAGCAGCTTAAGGCAGGGGGACGCCGGGGAGCTGTTTTTT
>TRBD2|TRBJ2-6|.|TRBV5-4
CASSLERGLGANVLTF
TGTGCCAGCAGCTTGGAGCGGGGGCTCGGGGCCAACGTCCTGACTTTC
>.|TRBJ2-1|.|TRBV9
CASSPNGGRGSYNEQFF
TGTGCCAGCAGCCCCAATGGCGGGCGGGGTTCATACAATGAGCAGTTCTTC
>.|TRBJ1-6|.|TRBV27
CASSLLGGGNSPLHF
TGTGCCAGCAGTTTATTAGGGGGTGGTAATTCACCCCTCCACTTT
>.|TRBJ1-1|.|TRBV29-1
CSVRGFALNTEAFF
TGCAGCGTCAGGGGATTCGCCCTGAACACTGAAGCTTTCTTT
>TRBD1|TRBJ1-3|.|TRBV7-2
CASSFTGAGNTIYF
TGTGCCAGCAGTTTTACAGGGGCTGGAAACACCATATATTTT
>.|TRBJ1-1|.|TRBV7-9
CASSPSQGLNTEAFF
TGTGCCAGCAGCCCCAGTCAGGGGCTCAACACTGAAGCTTTCTTT
>.|TRBJ1-3|.|TRBV4-2
CASSQVLSSGNTIYF
TGTGCCAGCAGCCAAGTGTTGAGCTCTGGAAACACCATATATTTT
>.|TRBJ2-7|.|TRBV28
CASSPQTGDVYEQYF
TGTGCCAGCAGTCCCCAGACAGGAGACGTCTACGAGCAGTACTTC
>TRBD1|TRBJ1-2|.|TRBV27
CASSPWTGSGYTF
TGTGCCAGCAGTCCTTGGACAGGGTCTGGCTACACCTTC
>TRBD1|TRBJ2-1|.|TRBV27
CASSLAGGAGNEQFF
TGTGCCAGCAGTTTAGCAGGGGGCGCAGGCAATGAGCAGTTCTTC
>.|TRBJ2-3|once|TRBV6-5
CASSRGTDTQYF
TGTGCCAGCAGTCGGGGGACAGATACGCAGTATTTT
>.|TRBJ1-2|few|TRBV7-2
CASSLDGRGYTF
TGTGCCAGCAGCTTAGATGGCCGAGGCTACACCTTC
>.|TRBJ2-5|.|TRBV7-8
CASSLGTRPSRGGTQYF
TGTGCCAGCAGCTTAGGGACTCGCCCCTCTCGCGGAGGGACCCAGTACTTC
>.|TRBJ2-1|.|TRBV7-9
CASSLAAQAYNEQFF
TGTGCCAGCAGCTTAGCCGCGCAGGCCTACAATGAGCAGTTCTTC
>.|TRBJ1-1|.|TRBV5-1
CASSFTGSNTEAFF
TGCGCCAGCAGCTTTACAGGGTCGAACACTGAAGCTTTCTTT
>TRBD1|TRBJ1-2|.|TRBV27
CASSHGQGKDYGYTF
TGTGCCAGCAGTCATGGACAGGGGAAGGACTATGGCTACACCTTC
>TRBD2|TRBJ2-2|.|TRBV4-3
CASSQGLAGATGELFF
TGCGCCAGCAGCCAGGGACTAGCGGGTGCAACCGGGGAGCTGTTTTTT
>.|TRBJ2-4|.|TRBV10-2
CASNPEGGIQYF
TGCGCCAGCAACCCTGAGGGGGGGATTCAGTACTTC
>.|TRBJ1-1|.|TRBV13
CASSLATEAFF
TGTGCCAGCTCGTTAGCGACTGAAGCTTTCTTT
>.|TRBJ2-1|.|TRBV5-1
CASSLHGRENEQFF
TGCGCCAGCAGCTTGCATGGCAGGGAAAATGAGCAGTTCTTC
>.|TRBJ1-1|once|TRBV11-2
CASTLGVLAEAFF
TGTGCCAGCACCCTAGGGGTATTAGCTGAAGCTTTCTTT
>TRBD1|TRBJ1-6|.|TRBV11-2
CASSYRGGAYNSPLHF
TGTGCCAGCAGCTATAGAGGGGGCGCCTATAATTCACCCCTCCACTTT
>.|TRBJ2-5|.|TRBV9
CASSAGEQGRETQYF
TGTGCCAGCAGCGCGGGGGAGCAGGGCCGGGAGACCCAGTACTTC
>TRBD2|TRBJ2-3|.|TRBV25-1
CASSMTSSSGGTQYF
TGTGCCAGCAGTATGACTAGCTCCTCCGGGGGTACGCAGTATTTT
>TRBD1|TRBJ1-2|.|TRBV5-4
CASSAQGGYGYTF
TGTGCCAGCAGCGCCCAGGGGGGCTATGGCTACACCTTC
>.|TRBJ1-1|.|TRBV5-1
CASSPNTGAEAFF
TGCGCCAGCAGTCCTAACACGGGGGCTGAAGCTTTCTTT
>.|TRBJ1-1|once|TRBV2
CASSEVAEAFF
TGTGCCAGCAGTGAAGTCGCTGAAGCTTTCTTT
>.|TRBJ2-1|.|TRBV4-1
CASSQEGEWVTASNNEQFF
TGCGCCAGCAGCCAAGAGGGCGAATGGGTGACAGCGTCGAACAATGAGCAGTTCTTC
>.|TRBJ2-1|.|TRBV19
CASSIAEYNEQFF
TGTGCCAGTAGTATCGCAGAATACAATGAGCAGTTCTTC
>.|TRBJ1-2|.|TRBV19
CASSIVAGSSYGYTF
TGTGCCAGTAGTATAGTAGCAGGGTCGAGCTATGGCTACACCTTC
>.|TRBJ2-4|.|TRBV19
CASRQGGENIQYF
TGTGCCAGTCGACAGGGAGGCGAAAACATTCAGTACTTC
>TRBD1|TRBJ1-5|few|TRBV19
CASSRRFGTGGNQPQHF
TGTGCCAGTAGCCGACGCTTTGGGACAGGGGGCAATCAGCCCCAGCATTTT